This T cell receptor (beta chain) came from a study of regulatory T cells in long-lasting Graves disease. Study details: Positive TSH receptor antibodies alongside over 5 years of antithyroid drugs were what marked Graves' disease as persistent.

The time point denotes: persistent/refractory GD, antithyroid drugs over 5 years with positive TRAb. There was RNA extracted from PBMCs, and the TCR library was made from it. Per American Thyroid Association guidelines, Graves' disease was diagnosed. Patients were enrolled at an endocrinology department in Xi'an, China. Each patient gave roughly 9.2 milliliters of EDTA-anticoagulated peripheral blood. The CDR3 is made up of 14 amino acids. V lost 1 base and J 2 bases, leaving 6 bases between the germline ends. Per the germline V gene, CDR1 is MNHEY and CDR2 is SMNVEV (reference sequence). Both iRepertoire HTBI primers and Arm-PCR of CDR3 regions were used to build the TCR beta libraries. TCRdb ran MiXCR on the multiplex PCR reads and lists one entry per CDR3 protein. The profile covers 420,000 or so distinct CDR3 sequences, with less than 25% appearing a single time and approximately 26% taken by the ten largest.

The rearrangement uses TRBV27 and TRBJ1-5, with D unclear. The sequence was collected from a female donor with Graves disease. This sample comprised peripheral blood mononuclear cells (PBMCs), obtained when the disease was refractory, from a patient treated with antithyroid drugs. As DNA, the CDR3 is TGTGCCAGCAGTTTATATCCAGGCAATCAGCCCCAGCATTTT. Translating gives CASSLYPGNQPQHF.